The 18 T cell receptor beta chains in this list originate from one sample, sequenced in a study of blood T cell repertoires in COVID-19. Assay: immunoSEQ multiplex PCR; the TCRdb copy retains only in-frame clones and omits some. Here the sample spans 650,000 to 800,000 clones, 80% to 90% being singletons. Sequences were obtained from peripheral blood. The receptors come from a woman under 30 with acute or convalescent COVID-19.

The chain employs TRBV24-1 and TRBJ2-2, with 10 bases fitting TRBD2. There are 18 residues in the CDR3. CDR1 KGHDR and CDR2 SFDVKD come from the germline V gene. The trim removed 0 bases at V and 9 bases at J, leaving 12 bases unmatched. The CDR3 nucleotides are TGTGCCACCAGTGATTTGACATATAGCGGGGGGCGCCGGAGGGAGCTGTTTTTT. This encodes CATSDLTYSGGRRRELFF.

The rearrangement links TRBV3-1 (or the pseudogene TRBV3-2) to TRBJ2-3; D perhaps matches TRBD2 (5 bases). Deletions cut 4 bases from V and 6 bases from J, with 11 bases between. Germline V lookup: CDR1 LGHDT, CDR2 YNNKEL (reference sequence). The CDR3 is 13 residues long. Here the CDR3 DNA reads TGTGCCAGCAGCCCTCGGACGGGGGATACGCAGTATTTT. Protein product: CASSPRTGDTQYF.

This clone has only a few counts. This chain joins TRBV19 and TRBJ1-6; 10 bases map to TRBD1. The CDR3 covers 17 residues. Germline values: CDR1 LNHDA, CDR2 SQIVND (reference sequence). Germline trimming cut 2 bases from V and 10 bases from J; bases unmatched to any gene: 11. CDR3 amino acids: CASSIKPWTGGKSPLHF. Here the CDR3 DNA reads TGTGCCAGTAGTATAAAGCCCTGGACAGGGGGGAAGTCACCCCTCCACTTT.

The genes are TRBV7-9 and TRBJ1-3; D remains ambiguous. Germline V CDR1 and CDR2: SEHNR, FQNEAQ (reference sequence). V lost 5 bases and J lost 2, with 16 bases in between. The CDR3 covers 16 residues. CDR3 coding DNA: TGTGCCAGCAGCGCCCCTCTGTTGCGTCCTGGAAACACCATATATTTT. This sequence encodes CASSAPLLRPGNTIYF.

The chain uses TRBV30 and TRBJ1-2; the D gene is possibly TRBD1 (5 bases). This CDR3 has 15 residues. CDR1 is GTSNPN and CDR2 is SVGIG in the germline V gene (reference sequence). Trimming left V 0 bases short and J 0 bases short, with 11 bases between. Here the CDR3 reads CAWSVPGNANYGYTF. DNA of the CDR3: TGTGCCTGGAGTGTGCCAGGGAACGCTAACTATGGCTACACCTTC.

This rearrangement joins TRBV19 to TRBJ2-3; 9 positions agree with TRBD1. Losses at the gene ends were 5 bases for V and 2 bases for J; bases not matched to a gene: 5. CDR3 length equals 15 residues. Germline CDR1 LNHDA, CDR2 SQIVND (reference sequence). The CDR3 here is CASSWGTGNTDTQYF. CDR3 bases: TGTGCCAGTAGTTGGGGGACAGGGAACACAGATACGCAGTATTTT.

The chain uses TRBV24-1 and TRBJ1-2; D is possibly TRBD1 (6 bases). CDR1 and CDR2 (germline): KGHDR, SFDVKD. The CDR3 consists of 14 residues. Trimming pared 5 bases from V and 2 bases from J, leaving 11 bases between. Here the CDR3 DNA reads TGTGCCACCAGTGGAACAGGGCGGAACTATGGCTACACCTTC. Its protein product is CATSGTGRNYGYTF.

The V and J genes are TRBV27 and TRBJ1-4; 7 positions match TRBD1. CDR3 length equals 16 residues. Germline CDR1 is MNHEY and CDR2 is SMNVEV (reference sequence). The ends lost 3 bases at V and 7 bases at J; junction bases unmatched: 11. The CDR3 DNA reads as TGTGCCAGCAGTTTTATAGGGGGCGGCGTTGGTGAAAAACTGTTTTTT. Translated, it gives CASSFIGGGVGEKLFF.

The CDR3 region is CASSQGGVSPLHF. CDR3 nucleotides: TGTGCCAGCAGCCAGGGGGGAGTATCACCCCTCCACTTT. The V call is TRBV3-1 (or the pseudogene TRBV3-2), the J call TRBJ1-6, with D possibly TRBD1 on 5 matching bases. This CDR3 spans 13 amino acids. The V gene lost 3 bases and the J gene lost 10 bases, with 10 bases spanning the gap. The germline V gene encodes CDR1 LGHDT and CDR2 YNNKEL (reference sequence).

This chain joins TRBV19 and TRBJ2-2; TRBD2 matches at 7 bases. This CDR3 region has 17 residues. In germline, CDR1 is LNHDA, CDR2 SQIVND (reference sequence). V lost 7 bases, J lost 4 bases, and 15 bases stayed unmatched. The CDR3 nucleotides read TGTGCCAGTACCCGCCGTGGCGGGGGACTCCTCACCGGGGAGCTGTTTTTT. Its protein is CASTRRGGGLLTGELFF. The whole variable domain, remainder taken from reference TRBV19 and TRBJ2-2, is DGGITQSPKYLFRKEGQNVTLSCEQNLNHDAMYWYRQDPGQGLRLIYYSQIVNDFQKGDIAEGYSVSREKKESFPLTVTSAQKNPTAFYLCASTRRGGGLLTGELFFGEGSRLTVL.

V and J are TRBV6-4 and TRBJ1-6; 8 nucleotides match TRBD1. CDR3 size: 14 residues. Looked up from germline, CDR1 is MRHNA and CDR2 is SNTAGT. The ends lost 3 bases at V and 7 bases at J; junction bases unmatched: 2. CDR3 bases: TGTGCCAGCAGTGAACAGGGGGGGAATTCACCCCTCCACTTT. Translating it yields CASSEQGGNSPLHF.

The chain employs TRBV30 and TRBJ1-2; 8 positions match TRBD1. Per the germline V gene, CDR1 is GTSNPN and CDR2 is SVGIG (reference sequence). The CDR3 is made up of 14 amino acids. Germline trimming cut 4 bases from V and 2 bases from J; bases unmatched to any gene: 6. The CDR3 region is CAWIWGQENYGYTF. CDR3 DNA: TGTGCCTGGATATGGGGACAGGAGAACTATGGCTACACCTTC.

The V and J genes are TRBV5-4 and TRBJ1-2; the D is unclear. V was pared by 5 bases and J by 4 bases, with 9 bases between. The CDR3 spans 12 residues. Germline CDR1 reads SGHNT; CDR2 reads YYREEE (reference sequence). CDR3 amino acids: CASSTDIYGYTF. The CDR3, as DNA: TGTGCCAGCAGTACAGATATCTATGGCTACACCTTC.

This clone was seen just once. The chain combines TRBV29-1 with TRBJ1-1; no reliable D call. Trimming left V 4 bases short and J 0 bases short, with 3 bases between. The CDR3 spans 11 residues. The germline gives CDR1 SQVTM, CDR2 ANQGSEA. The CDR3 is CSVVLNTEAFF. In DNA, the CDR3 is TGCAGCGTTGTATTGAACACTGAAGCTTTCTTT.

This clone was observed a single time. At the DNA level, this CDR3 is encoded by other sequences in the same sample as well. The chain combines TRBV12-3 or TRBV12-4 with TRBJ1-1; D gene unclear. The CDR3 is made up of 13 amino acids. Trimming pared 5 bases from V and 1 base from J, leaving 8 bases between. In nucleotides, the CDR3 is TGTGCCAGCAGTCTTCGGGGGAACACTGAAGCTTTCTTT. Translating gives CASSLRGNTEAFF.

The chain uses TRBV9 and TRBJ2-7, with D perhaps matching TRBD2 (7 bases). This CDR3 has 15 amino acids. Germline V lookup: CDR1 SGDLS, CDR2 YYNGEE. Trimming removed 0 bases from V and 0 bases from J, with 10 bases in between. As DNA, the CDR3 is TGTGCCAGCAGCGTAGAGGGGGGGGACTCCTACGAGCAGTACTTC. Translation: CASSVEGGDSYEQYF.

For this clone: In the same sample, other DNA sequences code for this CDR3. The V call is TRBV12-3 or TRBV12-4, the J call TRBJ1-1, with 7 bases aligning to TRBD1. The CDR3 totals 13 residues. V trimming: 5 bases; J trimming: 4 bases; junction bases outside the gene matches: 4. CDR3 bases: TGTGCCAGCAGTAGACAGGGTGGCACTGAAGCTTTCTTT. This encodes CASSRQGGTEAFF.

V is TRBV5-5 and J is TRBJ2-7; D perhaps matches TRBD1 (6 bases). The CDR3 sequence is 18 residues long. Deletions cut 7 bases from V and 2 bases from J, with 28 bases between. Germline loops: CDR1 SGHKS, CDR2 YYEKEE (reference sequence). The CDR3, as DNA: TGTGCCAGCGAAAAATCCCTTATCGTACAGGGCGAGACCTACGAGCAGTACTTC. It codes for CASEKSLIVQGETYEQYF. Looking up the rest from reference TRBV5-5 and TRBJ2-7 gives the full variable domain: DAGVTQSPTHLIKTRGQQVTLRCSPISGHKSVSWYQQVLGQGPQFIFQYYEKEERGRGNFPDRFSARQFPNYSSELNVNALLLGDSALYLCASEKSLIVQGETYEQYFGPGTRLTVT.